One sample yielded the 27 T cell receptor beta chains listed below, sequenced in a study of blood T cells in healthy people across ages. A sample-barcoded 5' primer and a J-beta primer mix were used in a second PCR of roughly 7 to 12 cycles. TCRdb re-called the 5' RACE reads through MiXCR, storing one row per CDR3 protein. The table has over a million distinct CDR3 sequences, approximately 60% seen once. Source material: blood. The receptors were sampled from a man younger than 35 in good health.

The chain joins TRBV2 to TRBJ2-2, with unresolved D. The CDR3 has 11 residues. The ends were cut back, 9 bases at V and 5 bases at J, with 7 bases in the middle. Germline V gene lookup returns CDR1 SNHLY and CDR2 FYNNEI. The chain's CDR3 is CASLGTGELFF. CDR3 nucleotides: TGTGCCAGTCTAGGGACCGGGGAGCTGTTTTTT.

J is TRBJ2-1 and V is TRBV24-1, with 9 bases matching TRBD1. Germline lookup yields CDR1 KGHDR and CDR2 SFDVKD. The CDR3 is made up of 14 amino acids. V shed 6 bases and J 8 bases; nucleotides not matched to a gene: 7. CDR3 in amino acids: CATSPGTGIDEQFF. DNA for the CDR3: TGTGCCACCAGTCCCGGGACAGGGATCGATGAGCAGTTCTTC.

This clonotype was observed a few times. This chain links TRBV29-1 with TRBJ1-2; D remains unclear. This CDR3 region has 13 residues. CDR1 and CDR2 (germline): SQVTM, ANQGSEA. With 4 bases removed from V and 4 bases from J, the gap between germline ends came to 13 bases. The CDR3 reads CSVVGDIGYGYTF. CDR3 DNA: TGCAGCGTTGTGGGCGACATCGGCTATGGCTACACCTTC.

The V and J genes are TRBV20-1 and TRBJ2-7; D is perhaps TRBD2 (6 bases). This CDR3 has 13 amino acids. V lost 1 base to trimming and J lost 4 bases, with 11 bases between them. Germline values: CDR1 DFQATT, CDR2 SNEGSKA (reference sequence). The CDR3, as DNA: TGCAGTGCTAGAGGGGCGGGAAAATACGAGCAGTACTTC. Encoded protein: CSARGAGKYEQYF.

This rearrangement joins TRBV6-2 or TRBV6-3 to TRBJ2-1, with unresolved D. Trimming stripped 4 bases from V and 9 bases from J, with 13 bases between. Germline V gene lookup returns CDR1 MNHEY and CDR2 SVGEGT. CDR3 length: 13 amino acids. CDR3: CASSWGKRSEQFF. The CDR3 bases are TGTGCCAGCAGTTGGGGAAAGCGTAGTGAGCAGTTCTTC.

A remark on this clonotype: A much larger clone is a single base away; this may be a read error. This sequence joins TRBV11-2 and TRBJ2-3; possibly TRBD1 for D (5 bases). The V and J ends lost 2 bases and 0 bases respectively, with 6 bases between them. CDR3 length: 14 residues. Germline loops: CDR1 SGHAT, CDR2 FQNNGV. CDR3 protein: CASSLKGSTDTQYF. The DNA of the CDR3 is TGTGCCAGCAGCTTAAAGGGGAGCACAGATACGCAGTATTTT.

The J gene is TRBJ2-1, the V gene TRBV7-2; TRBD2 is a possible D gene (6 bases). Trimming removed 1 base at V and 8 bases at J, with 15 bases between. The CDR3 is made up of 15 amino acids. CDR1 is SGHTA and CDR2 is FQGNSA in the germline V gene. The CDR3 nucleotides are TGTGCCAGCAGCTTAGAACTAGCTAAAGGCCATGAGCAGTTCTTC. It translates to CASSLELAKGHEQFF.

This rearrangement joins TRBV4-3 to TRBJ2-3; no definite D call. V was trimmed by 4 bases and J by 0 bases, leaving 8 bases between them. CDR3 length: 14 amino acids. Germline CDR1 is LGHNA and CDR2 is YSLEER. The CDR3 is CASSPKLSTDTQYF. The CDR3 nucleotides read TGCGCCAGCAGCCCCAAACTAAGCACAGATACGCAGTATTTT.

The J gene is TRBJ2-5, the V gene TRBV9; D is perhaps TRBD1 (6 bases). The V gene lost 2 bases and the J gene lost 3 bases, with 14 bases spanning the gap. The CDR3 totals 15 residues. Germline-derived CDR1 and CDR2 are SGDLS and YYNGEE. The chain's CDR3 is CASSVGYRVKETQYF. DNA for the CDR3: TGTGCCAGCAGCGTCGGATACAGGGTTAAAGAGACCCAGTACTTC.

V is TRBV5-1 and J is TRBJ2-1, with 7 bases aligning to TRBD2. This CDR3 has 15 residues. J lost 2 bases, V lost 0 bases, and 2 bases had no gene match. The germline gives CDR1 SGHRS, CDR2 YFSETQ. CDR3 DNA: TGCGCCAGCAGCTTGGGAGCGGGAACCTACAATGAGCAGTTCTTC. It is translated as CASSLGAGTYNEQFF.

In nucleotides, the CDR3 is TGTGCCAGCAGCAATACCGGGACTCCGTACGAGCAGTACTTC. The encoded protein is CASSNTGTPYEQYF. The V and J genes are TRBV7-9 and TRBJ2-7; TRBD2 might be the D (6 bases). The CDR3 is 14 amino acids. With 5 bases removed from V and 4 bases from J, the gap between germline ends came to 15 bases. The germline V gene has CDR1 SEHNR and CDR2 FQNEAQ (reference sequence). Together with reference TRBV7-9 and TRBJ2-7, the CDR3 gives the full variable domain: DTGVSQNPRHKITKRGQNVTFRCDPISEHNRLYWYRQTLGQGPEFLTYFQNEAQLEKSRLLSDRFSAERPKGSFSTLEIQRTEQGDSAMYLCASSNTGTPYEQYFGPGTRLTVT.

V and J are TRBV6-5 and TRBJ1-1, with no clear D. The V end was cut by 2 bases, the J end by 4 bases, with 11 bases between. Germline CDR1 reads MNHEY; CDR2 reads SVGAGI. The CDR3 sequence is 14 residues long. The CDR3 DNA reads TGTGCCAGCAGTTACACCAGAAGCGTCACTGAAGCTTTCTTT. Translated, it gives CASSYTRSVTEAFF.

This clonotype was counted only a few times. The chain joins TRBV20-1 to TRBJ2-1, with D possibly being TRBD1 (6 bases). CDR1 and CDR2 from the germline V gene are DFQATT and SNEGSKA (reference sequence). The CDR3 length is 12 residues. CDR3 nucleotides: TGCAGCGCTTCCACAGGGTACAATGAGCAGTTCTTC. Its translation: CSASTGYNEQFF.

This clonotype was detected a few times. The CDR3 reads CASSSLAGSDTGELFF. CDR3 nucleotide sequence: TGTGCCAGCAGCTCGCTTGCGGGGAGTGACACCGGGGAGCTGTTTTTT. The rearrangement uses TRBV7-9 and TRBJ2-2; D perhaps matches TRBD2 (6 bases). V was cut by 4 bases and J by 3 bases, with 15 bases left in between. The CDR3 consists of 16 residues. The germline gives CDR1 SEHNR, CDR2 FQNEAQ (reference sequence).

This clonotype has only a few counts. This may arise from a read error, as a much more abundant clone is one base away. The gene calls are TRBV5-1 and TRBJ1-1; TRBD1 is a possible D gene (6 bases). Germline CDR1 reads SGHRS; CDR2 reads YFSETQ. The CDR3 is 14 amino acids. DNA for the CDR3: TGCGCCTGCAGCTGGGGGCAGCCGAACACTGAAGCTTTCTTT. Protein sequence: CACSWGQPNTEAFF. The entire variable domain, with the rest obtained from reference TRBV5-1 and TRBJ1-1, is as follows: KAGVTQTPRYLIKTRGQQVTLSCSPISGHRSVSWYQQTPGQGLQFLFEYFSETQRNKGNFPGRFSGRQFSNSRSEMNVSTLELGDSALYLCACSWGQPNTEAFFGQGTRLTVV.

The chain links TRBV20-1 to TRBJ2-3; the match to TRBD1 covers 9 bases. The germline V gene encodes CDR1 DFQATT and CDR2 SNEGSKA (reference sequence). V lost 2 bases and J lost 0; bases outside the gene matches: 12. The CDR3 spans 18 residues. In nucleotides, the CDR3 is TGCAGTGCTAGACTTCTGGGGCCCGGGACAGGGAGCACAGATACGCAGTATTTT. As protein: CSARLLGPGTGSTDTQYF.

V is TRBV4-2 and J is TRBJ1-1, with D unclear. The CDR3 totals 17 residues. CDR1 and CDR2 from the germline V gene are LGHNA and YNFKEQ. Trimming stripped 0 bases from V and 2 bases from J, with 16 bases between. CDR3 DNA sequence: TGTGCCAGCAGCCAAGAAAGTAGAGGAACTGTCAACACTGAAGCTTTCTTT. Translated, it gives CASSQESRGTVNTEAFF.

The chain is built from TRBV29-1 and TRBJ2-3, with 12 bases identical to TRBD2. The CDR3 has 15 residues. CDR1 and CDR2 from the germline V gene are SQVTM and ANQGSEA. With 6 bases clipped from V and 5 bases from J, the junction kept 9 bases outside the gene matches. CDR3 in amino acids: CSVDPSGRARDTQYF. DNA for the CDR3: TGCAGCGTCGACCCTAGCGGGAGGGCCAGAGATACGCAGTATTTT.

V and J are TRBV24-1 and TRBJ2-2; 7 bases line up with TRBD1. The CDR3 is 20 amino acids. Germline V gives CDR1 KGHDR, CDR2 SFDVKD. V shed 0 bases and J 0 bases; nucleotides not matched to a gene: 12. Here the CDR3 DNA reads TGTGCCACCAGTGATTTGTACCGGGACAGAGATTTCCCGAACACCGGGGAGCTGTTTTTT. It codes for CATSDLYRDRDFPNTGELFF.

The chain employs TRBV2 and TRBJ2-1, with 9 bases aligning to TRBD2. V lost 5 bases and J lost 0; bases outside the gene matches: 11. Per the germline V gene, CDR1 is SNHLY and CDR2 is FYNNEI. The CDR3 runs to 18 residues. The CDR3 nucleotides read TGTGCCAGCAGTACGAATCTAGCGGGACAGAGCTCCTACAATGAGCAGTTCTTC. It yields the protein CASSTNLAGQSSYNEQFF.

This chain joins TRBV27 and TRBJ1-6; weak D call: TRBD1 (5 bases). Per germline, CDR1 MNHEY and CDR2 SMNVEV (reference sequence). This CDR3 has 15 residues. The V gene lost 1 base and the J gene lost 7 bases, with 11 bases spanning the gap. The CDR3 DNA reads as TGTGCCAGCAGTTTATTGGGGAGGGGCAATTCACCCCTCCACTTT. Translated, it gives CASSLLGRGNSPLHF.

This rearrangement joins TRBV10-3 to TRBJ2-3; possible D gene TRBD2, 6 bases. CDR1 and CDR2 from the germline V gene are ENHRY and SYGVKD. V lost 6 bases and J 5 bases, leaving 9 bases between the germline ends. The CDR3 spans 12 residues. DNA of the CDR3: TGTGCCATCAGCTCGGGGGAAGATACGCAGTATTTT. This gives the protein CAISSGEDTQYF.

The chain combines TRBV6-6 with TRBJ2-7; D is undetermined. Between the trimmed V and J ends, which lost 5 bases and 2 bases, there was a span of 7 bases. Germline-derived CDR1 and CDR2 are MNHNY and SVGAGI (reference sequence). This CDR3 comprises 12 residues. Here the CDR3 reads CASSNLPYEQYF. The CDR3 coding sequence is TGTGCCAGCAGTAACCTACCCTACGAGCAGTACTTC.

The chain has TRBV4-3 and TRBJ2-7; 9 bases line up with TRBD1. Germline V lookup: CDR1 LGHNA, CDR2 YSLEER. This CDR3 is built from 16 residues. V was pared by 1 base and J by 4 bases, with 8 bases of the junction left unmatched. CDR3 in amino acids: CASSQGDRVIEYEQYF. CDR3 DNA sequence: TGCGCCAGCAGCCAAGGGGACAGGGTCATTGAGTACGAGCAGTACTTC.

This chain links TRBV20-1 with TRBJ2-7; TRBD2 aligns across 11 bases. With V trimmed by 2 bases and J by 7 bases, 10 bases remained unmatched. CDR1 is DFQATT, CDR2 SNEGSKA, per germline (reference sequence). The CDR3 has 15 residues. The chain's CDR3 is CSARPGLAAFEEQYF. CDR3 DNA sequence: TGCAGTGCTAGACCGGGACTAGCGGCGTTTGAGGAGCAGTACTTC.

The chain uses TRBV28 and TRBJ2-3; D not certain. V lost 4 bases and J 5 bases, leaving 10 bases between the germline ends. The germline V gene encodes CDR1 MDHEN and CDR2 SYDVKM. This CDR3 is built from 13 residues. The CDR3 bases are TGTGCCAGCAGTTCCCGGCCGTTAGATACGCAGTATTTT. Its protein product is CASSSRPLDTQYF.

Here the CDR3 reads CASGTRRDNEQFF. DNA for the CDR3: TGTGCCTCGGGAACAAGGCGGGACAATGAGCAGTTCTTC. The rearrangement joins TRBV10-3 to TRBJ2-1; possibly TRBD2 for D (5 bases). Germline V CDR1 and CDR2: ENHRY, SYGVKD. The CDR3 runs to 13 residues. V was shortened by 11 bases and J by 5 bases, with 16 bases between the two germline ends.